This TCR beta chain derives from a study of blood T cells in healthy people across ages. The study, taken as a whole, reports: The lack of PBMC sorting stopped any conclusive naive versus antigen-experienced comparison. Naive CD4+ cells and diversity were both higher in long-lived donors than in aged donors.

A second PCR, run for about 7 to 11 cycles, used a sample-barcoded 5' primer plus a J-beta primer mix. Each cDNA molecule received a tag from a template-switch adaptor that had 12 random nucleotides. TCRdb reanalysed the 5' RACE reads using MiXCR and keeps one entry per CDR3 protein. The sample lists about 830,000 distinct CDR3 sequences, around 68% occurring once. Germline CDR1 MNHEY, CDR2 SVGAGI. The CDR3 covers 13 residues. About this clonotype: The antigen remains undetermined. One junction end disagrees with the germline gene, perhaps due to a read error.

The sequenced sample was blood. The J gene is TRBJ1-6, the V gene TRBV6-5; a weak D match, TRBD1 (5 bases). The receptor was derived from a man aged 25-45 years in good health. As DNA, the CDR3 is TGTGCCACGCAGGGATATGATAATTCACCCCCCCACTTT. Translating gives CATQGYDNSPPHF.